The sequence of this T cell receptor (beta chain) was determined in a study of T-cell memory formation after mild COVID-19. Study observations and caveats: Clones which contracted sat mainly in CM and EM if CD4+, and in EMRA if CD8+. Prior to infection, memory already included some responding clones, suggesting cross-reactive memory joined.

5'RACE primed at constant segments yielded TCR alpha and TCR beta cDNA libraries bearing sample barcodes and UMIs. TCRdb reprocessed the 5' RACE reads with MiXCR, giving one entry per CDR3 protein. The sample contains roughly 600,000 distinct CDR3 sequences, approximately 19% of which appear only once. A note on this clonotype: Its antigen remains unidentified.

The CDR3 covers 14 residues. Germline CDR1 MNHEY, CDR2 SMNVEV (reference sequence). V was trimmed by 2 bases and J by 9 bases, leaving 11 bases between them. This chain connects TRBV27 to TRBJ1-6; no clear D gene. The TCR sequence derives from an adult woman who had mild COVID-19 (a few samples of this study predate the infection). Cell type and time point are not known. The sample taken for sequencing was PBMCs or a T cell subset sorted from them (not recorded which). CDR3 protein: CASSLGRFGSPLHF. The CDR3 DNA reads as TGTGCCAGCAGTTTAGGGAGGTTTGGTTCACCCCTCCACTTT.